The clone carrying this T cell receptor (beta chain) appeared many times. Building the TCR beta libraries relied on iRepertoire HTBI primers, and CDR3 regions underwent Arm-PCR. TCRdb recomputed calls from the multiplex PCR reads with MiXCR, one row per CDR3 protein. The sample includes over 500,000 distinct CDR3 sequences, 15% to 20% of them seen just once. This sample was included in a study of regulatory T cells in long-lasting Graves disease. Documented time point: newly diagnosed GD, antithyroid drugs for less than 3 months. PBMC-extracted RNA yielded the TCR library. The same sample was also used in a study of T cells in Graves' hyperthyroidism and ophthalmopathy.

The receptor was derived from a man aged 18-30 years with Graves disease. Sequences were derived from peripheral blood mononuclear cells (PBMCs), sampled at new diagnosis, from a patient treated with antithyroid drugs.

CDR3 sequence: CASSSAIQETQYF. DNA of the CDR3: TGCGCCAGCAGCTCTGCCATACAAGAGACCCAGTACTTC. The chain carries TRBV5-1 and TRBJ2-5, with unresolved D. Germline CDR1 SGHRS, CDR2 YFSETQ. The CDR3 totals 13 residues. V was pared by 3 bases and J by 2 bases, with 8 bases between.